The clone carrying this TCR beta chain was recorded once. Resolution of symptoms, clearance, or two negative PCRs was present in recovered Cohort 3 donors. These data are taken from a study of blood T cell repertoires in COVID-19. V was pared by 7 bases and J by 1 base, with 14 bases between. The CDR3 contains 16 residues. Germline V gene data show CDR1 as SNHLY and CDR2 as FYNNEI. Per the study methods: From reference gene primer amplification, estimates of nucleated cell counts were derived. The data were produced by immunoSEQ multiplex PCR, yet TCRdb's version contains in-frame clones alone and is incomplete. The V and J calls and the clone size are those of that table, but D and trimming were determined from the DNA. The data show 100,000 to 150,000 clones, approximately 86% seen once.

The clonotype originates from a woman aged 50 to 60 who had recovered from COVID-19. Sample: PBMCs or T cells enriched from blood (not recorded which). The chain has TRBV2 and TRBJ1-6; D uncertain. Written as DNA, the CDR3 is TGTGCCAGCACCGCACTGGGGAGTTCCTATAATTCACCCCTCCACTTT. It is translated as CASTALGSSYNSPLHF.